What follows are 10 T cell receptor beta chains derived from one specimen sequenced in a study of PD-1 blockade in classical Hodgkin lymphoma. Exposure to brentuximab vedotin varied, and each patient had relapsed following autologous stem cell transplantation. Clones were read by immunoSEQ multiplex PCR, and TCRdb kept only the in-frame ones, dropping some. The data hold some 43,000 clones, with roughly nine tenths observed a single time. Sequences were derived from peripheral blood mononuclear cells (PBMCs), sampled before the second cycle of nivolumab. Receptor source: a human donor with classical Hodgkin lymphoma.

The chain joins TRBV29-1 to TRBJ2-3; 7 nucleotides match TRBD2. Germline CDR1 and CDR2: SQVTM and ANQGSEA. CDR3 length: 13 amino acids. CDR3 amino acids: CTGGGMNTDTQYF. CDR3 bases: TGCACTGGGGGAGGGATGAACACAGATACGCAGTATTTT.

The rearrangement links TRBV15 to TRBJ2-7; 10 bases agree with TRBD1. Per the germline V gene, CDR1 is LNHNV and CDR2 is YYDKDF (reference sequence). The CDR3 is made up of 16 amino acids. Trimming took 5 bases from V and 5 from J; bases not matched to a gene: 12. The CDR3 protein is CATSSPRDRGSHEQYF. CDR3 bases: TGTGCCACCAGCTCCCCCCGGGACAGGGGTTCCCACGAGCAGTACTTC.

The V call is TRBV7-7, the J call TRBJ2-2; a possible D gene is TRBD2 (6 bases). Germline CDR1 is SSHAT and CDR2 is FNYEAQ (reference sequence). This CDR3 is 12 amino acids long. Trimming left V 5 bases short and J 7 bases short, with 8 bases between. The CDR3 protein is CASSPGSGELFF. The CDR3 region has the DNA TGTGCCAGCAGCCCCGGGAGCGGGGAGCTGTTTTTT.

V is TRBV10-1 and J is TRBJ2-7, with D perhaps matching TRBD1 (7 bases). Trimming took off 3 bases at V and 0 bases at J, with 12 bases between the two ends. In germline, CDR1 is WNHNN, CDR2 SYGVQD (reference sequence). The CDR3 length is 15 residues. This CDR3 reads CASSEPRDSSYEQYF. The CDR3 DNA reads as TGCGCCAGCAGTGAACCGCGGGACAGCTCCTACGAGCAGTACTTC.

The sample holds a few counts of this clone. In DNA form, the CDR3 reads TGTGCCAGCTCGCGGGGGGGATCCTACGAGCAGTACTTC. It codes for CASSRGGSYEQYF. The chain recombines TRBV5-8 with TRBJ2-7, with 9 bases aligning to TRBD2. Germline CDR1 and CDR2: SGHTS and YDEGEE. There are 13 residues in the CDR3. Unmatched junction bases numbered 3, after V lost 7 bases and J lost 1 base.

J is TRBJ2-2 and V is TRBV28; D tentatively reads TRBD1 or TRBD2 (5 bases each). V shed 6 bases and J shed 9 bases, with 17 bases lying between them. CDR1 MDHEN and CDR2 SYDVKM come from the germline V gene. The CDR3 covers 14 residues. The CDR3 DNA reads TGTGCCAGCAGACCTTCCGGGACCCTCCGGGAGCTGTTTTTT. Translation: CASRPSGTLRELFF.

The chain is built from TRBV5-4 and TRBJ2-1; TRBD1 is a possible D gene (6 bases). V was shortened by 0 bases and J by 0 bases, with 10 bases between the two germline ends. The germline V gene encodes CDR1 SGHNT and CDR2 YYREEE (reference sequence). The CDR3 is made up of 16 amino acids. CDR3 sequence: CASSLEARGSYNEQFF. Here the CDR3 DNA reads TGTGCCAGCAGCTTGGAGGCCAGGGGCTCCTACAATGAGCAGTTCTTC. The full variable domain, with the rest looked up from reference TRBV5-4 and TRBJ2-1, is ETGVTQSPTHLIKTRGQQVTLRCSSQSGHNTVSWYQQALGQGPQFIFQYYREEENGRGNFPPRFSGLQFPNYSSELNVNALELDDSALYLCASSLEARGSYNEQFFGPGTRLTVL.

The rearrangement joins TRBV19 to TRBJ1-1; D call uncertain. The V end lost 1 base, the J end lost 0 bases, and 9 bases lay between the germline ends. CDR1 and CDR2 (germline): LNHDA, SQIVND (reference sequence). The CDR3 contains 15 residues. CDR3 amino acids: CASSIGADMNTEAFF. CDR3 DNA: TGTGCCAGTAGTATAGGGGCAGATATGAACACTGAAGCTTTCTTT.

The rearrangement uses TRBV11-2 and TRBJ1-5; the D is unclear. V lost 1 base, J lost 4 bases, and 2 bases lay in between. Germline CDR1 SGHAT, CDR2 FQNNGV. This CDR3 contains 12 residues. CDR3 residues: CASSLGNQPQHF. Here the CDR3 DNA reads TGTGCCAGCAGCTTAGGGAATCAGCCCCAGCATTTT.

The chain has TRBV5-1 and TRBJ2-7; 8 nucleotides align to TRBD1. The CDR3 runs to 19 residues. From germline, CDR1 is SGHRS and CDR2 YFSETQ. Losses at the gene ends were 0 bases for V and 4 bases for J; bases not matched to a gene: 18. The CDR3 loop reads CASSLEVTGDLRRRYEQYF. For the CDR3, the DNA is TGCGCCAGCAGCTTGGAGGTGACAGGGGATCTCCGTCGAAGATACGAGCAGTACTTC.